A single T cell receptor (beta chain) is shown here with its context. Its antigen is unidentified. This entry belongs to a study of T-cell memory formation after mild COVID-19. Background on the study: TCR clusters showed largely donor specificity. Study findings and constraints: CD4+ contracting clones were mainly CM and EM; CD8+ ones, EMRA. CD4/CD8 balance characterized clones contracting day 15 to 85, and CD4+ skew characterized later expanders.

With constant-segment primers, 5'RACE yielded cDNA libraries of TCR alpha and TCR beta that carried sample barcodes and UMIs. TCRdb processed the 5' RACE reads anew with MiXCR; each CDR3 protein has one entry. Of 140,000 to 150,000 distinct CDR3 sequences in the sample, roughly a quarter were seen once. The germline V gene encodes CDR1 LGHNA and CDR2 YNFKEQ. This CDR3 region has 16 residues. Losses at the gene ends were 0 bases for V and 6 bases for J; bases not matched to a gene: 4. The rearrangement uses TRBV4-2 and TRBJ2-7; TRBD2 matches at 14 bases. The receptor's source is an adult woman who had mild COVID-19 (a few samples of this study predate the infection). Cell type and time point are not known. Sequencing was performed on PBMCs or a T cell subset sorted from them (not recorded which). The DNA for the CDR3 is TGTGCCAGCAGCCAAGATTTGACTAGCGGGAGGGGCGAGCAGTACTTC. Translating gives CASSQDLTSGRGEQYF.